Listed below are T cell receptor beta chains from one sample, sequenced in a study of cytomegalovirus exposure and HLA in healthy donors. Using immunoSEQ multiplex PCR, the repertoire was profiled, and TCRdb retains in-frame clones only, with some absent. This listing includes some 39,000 clones. The source material was PBMCs. These TCRs come from a man younger than 45 in good health and CMV-seronegative. Both conserved end residues are part of each CDR3. A D gene is named only where the DNA matches it firmly.

V gene: TRBV11-2
D gene: -
J gene: TRBJ2-2
CDR3 protein: CASSLGRAHANTGELFF
CDR3 DNA: TGTGCCAGCAGCTTAGGCAGGGCACACGCGAACACCGGGGAGCTGTTTTTT

V gene: TRBV6-5
D gene: -
J gene: TRBJ2-7
CDR3 protein: CASGIFYEQYF
CDR3 DNA: TGTGCCAGCGGTATATTCTACGAGCAGTACTTC

V gene: TRBV29-1
D gene: -
J gene: TRBJ2-1
CDR3 protein: CSGDRNEQFF
CDR3 DNA: TGCAGCGGCGACAGGAATGAGCAGTTCTTC

V gene: TRBV19
D gene: TRBD2
J gene: TRBJ2-7
CDR3 protein: CASSMGRGPYEQYF
CDR3 DNA: TGTGCCAGTAGTATGGGGAGGGGCCCCTACGAGCAGTACTTC

V gene: TRBV6-1
D gene: -
J gene: TRBJ1-5
CDR3 protein: CASSGRQGNQPQHF
CDR3 DNA: TGTGCCAGCAGTGGGCGACAGGGCAATCAGCCCCAGCATTTT

V gene: TRBV6-5
D gene: -
J gene: TRBJ2-7
CDR3 protein: CASAYREDYEQYF
CDR3 DNA: TGTGCCAGCGCCTACAGGGAAGACTACGAGCAGTACTTC

V gene: TRBV19
D gene: TRBD1
J gene: TRBJ2-1
CDR3 protein: CASSPGTGFDEQFF
CDR3 DNA: TGTGCCAGTAGTCCCGGGACAGGGTTCGATGAGCAGTTCTTC

V gene: TRBV6-5
D gene: -
J gene: TRBJ1-2
CDR3 protein: CASSYTLSGSYGYTF
CDR3 DNA: TGTGCCAGCAGTTACACCCTCTCAGGGTCCTACGGCTACACCTTC

V gene: TRBV4-2
D gene: TRBD1
J gene: TRBJ2-5
CDR3 protein: CASSLRTGEETQYF
CDR3 DNA: TGTGCCAGCAGTCTAAGGACAGGGGAAGAGACCCAGTACTTC

V gene: TRBV5-6
D gene: TRBD1
J gene: TRBJ2-3
CDR3 protein: CASSIYRGPNTDTQYF
CDR3 DNA: TGTGCCAGCAGCATCTACAGGGGGCCGAACACAGATACGCAGTATTTT

V gene: TRBV29-1
D gene: TRBD1
J gene: TRBJ2-7
CDR3 protein: CSATPGQPYEQYF
CDR3 DNA: TGCAGCGCCACACCGGGACAGCCCTACGAGCAGTACTTC

V gene: TRBV6-5
D gene: -
J gene: TRBJ1-2
CDR3 protein: CASSSGGRLYGYTF
CDR3 DNA: TGTGCCAGCAGTTCGGGGGGGCGCCTCTATGGCTACACCTTC

V gene: TRBV7-8
D gene: -
J gene: TRBJ1-5
CDR3 protein: CASSLAGGVGNQPQHF
CDR3 DNA: TGTGCCAGCAGCTTAGCGGGGGGAGTGGGCAATCAGCCCCAGCATTTT

V gene: TRBV18
D gene: TRBD1
J gene: TRBJ1-2
CDR3 protein: CASSAGWTGGNYGYTF
CDR3 DNA: TGTGCCAGCTCAGCCGGCTGGACAGGGGGCAATTATGGCTACACCTTC

V gene: TRBV19
D gene: -
J gene: TRBJ1-1
CDR3 protein: CASSMRTEYFRAFF
CDR3 DNA: TGTGCCAGTAGTATGAGGACAGAGTACTTTCGAGCTTTCTTT

V gene: TRBV27
D gene: -
J gene: TRBJ2-7
CDR3 protein: CASGSGDSYEQYF
CDR3 DNA: TGTGCCAGCGGGTCAGGGGACTCCTACGAGCAGTACTTC

V gene: TRBV5-4
D gene: -
J gene: TRBJ2-1
CDR3 protein: CASSQAGPSYNEQFF
CDR3 DNA: TGTGCCAGCAGCCAGGCGGGGCCGTCCTACAATGAGCAGTTCTTC

V gene: TRBV30
D gene: -
J gene: TRBJ1-2
CDR3 protein: CAWVLRGGNTYGYTF
CDR3 DNA: TGTGCCTGGGTGCTACGGGGGGGCAATACCTATGGCTACACCTTC